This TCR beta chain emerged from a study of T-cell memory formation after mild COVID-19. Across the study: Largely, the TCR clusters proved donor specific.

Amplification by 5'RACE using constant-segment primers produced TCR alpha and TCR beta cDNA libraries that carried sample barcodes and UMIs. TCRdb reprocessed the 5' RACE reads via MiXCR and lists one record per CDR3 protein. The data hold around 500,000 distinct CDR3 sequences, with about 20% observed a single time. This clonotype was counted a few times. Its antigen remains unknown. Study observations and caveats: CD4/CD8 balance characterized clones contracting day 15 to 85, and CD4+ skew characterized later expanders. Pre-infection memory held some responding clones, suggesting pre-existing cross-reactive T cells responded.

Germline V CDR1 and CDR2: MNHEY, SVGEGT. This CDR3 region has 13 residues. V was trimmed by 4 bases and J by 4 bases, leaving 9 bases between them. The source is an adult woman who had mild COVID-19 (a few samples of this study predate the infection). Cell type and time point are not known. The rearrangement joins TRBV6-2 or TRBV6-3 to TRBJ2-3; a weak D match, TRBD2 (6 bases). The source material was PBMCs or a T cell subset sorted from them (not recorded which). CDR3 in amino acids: CASSSGGSDTQYF. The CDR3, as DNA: TGTGCCAGCAGTTCCGGGGGTTCAGATACGCAGTATTTT.